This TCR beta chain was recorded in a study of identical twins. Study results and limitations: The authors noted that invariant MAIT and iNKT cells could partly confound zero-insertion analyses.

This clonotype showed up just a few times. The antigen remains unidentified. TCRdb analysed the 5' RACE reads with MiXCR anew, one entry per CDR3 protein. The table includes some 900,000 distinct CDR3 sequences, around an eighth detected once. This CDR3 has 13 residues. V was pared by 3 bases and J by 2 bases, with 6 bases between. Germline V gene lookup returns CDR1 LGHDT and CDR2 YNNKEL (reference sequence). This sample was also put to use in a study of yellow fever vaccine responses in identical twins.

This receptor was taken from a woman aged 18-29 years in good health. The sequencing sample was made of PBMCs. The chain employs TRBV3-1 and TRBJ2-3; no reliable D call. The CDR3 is CASSQVTTDTQYF. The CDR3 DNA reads TGTGCCAGCAGCCAGGTCACCACAGATACGCAGTATTTT.